The 16 T cell receptor beta chains below were found in one sample sequenced in a study of OX40 agonist ivuxolimab in advanced cancers. Generated by immunoSEQ multiplex PCR, the TCRdb table keeps only in-frame clones and is missing some. The sample gives about 35,000 clones, over 80% of which show up once; over 1.5% is in the top ten. Sequenced material: CD4+ or CD8+ T cells sorted from blood, taken in a trial of the OX40 agonist ivuxolimab. All receptors derive from an adult with an advanced solid tumor such as melanoma, head and neck, liver or kidney cancer.

This clone has more than one count but fewer than ten. V usage is TRBV10-1 and J usage is TRBJ2-7, with 7 bases aligning to TRBD1. CDR1 is WNHNN, CDR2 SYGVQD, per germline (reference sequence). The ends lost 4 bases at V and 7 bases at J; junction bases unmatched: 10. The CDR3 is made up of 14 amino acids. The CDR3 DNA is TGCGCCAGCAGTGTTTCGAGGGGGCCCGGGGAGCAGTACTTC. This gives the protein CASSVSRGPGEQYF.

The chain recombines TRBV6-1 with TRBJ2-5, with D possibly matching TRBD1 (6 bases). Trimming shortened V by 5 bases and J by 5 bases, and 15 bases separated the two germline ends. CDR3 length: 14 residues. CDR1 is MNHNS, CDR2 SASEGT, per germline. In nucleotides, the CDR3 is TGTGCCAGCAGTTCTACAGGGTTGGGTGAGACCCAGTACTTC. Protein product: CASSSTGLGETQYF.

This clone was counted between two and nine times. Written as DNA, the CDR3 is TGTGCCAGCAGCACAAGAGTGGGTTGGTCCGGGGAGCTGTTTTTT. It translates to CASSTRVGWSGELFF. V is TRBV28 and J is TRBJ2-2; no definite D call. Per germline, CDR1 MDHEN and CDR2 SYDVKM. V lost 6 bases, J lost 6 bases, and 17 bases lay in between. This CDR3 has 15 amino acids.

This clone has only a few counts. The chain carries TRBV30 and TRBJ2-2, with D possibly being TRBD1 (6 bases). This CDR3 contains 16 residues. CDR1 and CDR2 (germline): GTSNPN, SVGIG (reference sequence). With 2 bases removed from V and 2 bases from J, the gap between germline ends came to 15 bases. CDR3 protein: CAWSLVEGENTGELFF. CDR3 DNA: TGTGCCTGGAGTCTGGTAGAGGGGGAAAACACCGGGGAGCTGTTTTTT.

The V call is TRBV5-1, the J call TRBJ1-2, with D unclear. The CDR3 extends over 16 amino acids. Per germline, CDR1 SGHRS and CDR2 YFSETQ. Trimming cost V 0 bases and J 1 base, with 13 bases left between them. DNA of the CDR3: TGCGCCAGCAGCTTGGGTCCGCCGGAGAGTAACTATGGCTACACCTTC. Translating gives CASSLGPPESNYGYTF.

The V call is TRBV7-2, the J call TRBJ1-6; D is unclear. V gave up 1 base and J gave up 11 bases, with 6 bases separating them. The CDR3 consists of 12 residues. The germline gives CDR1 SGHTA, CDR2 FQGNSA. The CDR3 region is CASSLGKTPLHF. CDR3 nucleotide sequence: TGTGCCAGCAGCTTAGGGAAGACACCCCTCCACTTT.

The CDR3 here is CASSVYSGTGGKYEQYF. CDR3 nucleotides: TGTGCCAGCAGTGTTTATTCCGGGACAGGGGGAAAGTACGAGCAGTACTTC. The chain combines TRBV6-1 with TRBJ2-7; TRBD1 agrees at 11 bases. Trimming removed 4 bases from V and 4 bases from J; junction bases left unmatched: 12. Germline loops: CDR1 MNHNS, CDR2 SASEGT. This CDR3 spans 17 amino acids.

The chain is built from TRBV19 and TRBJ1-2; 7 nucleotides match TRBD1. Germline V gene data show CDR1 as LNHDA and CDR2 as SQIVND (reference sequence). This CDR3 has 17 residues. V lost 4 bases and J lost 2; bases outside the gene matches: 13. The CDR3 loop is CASSTVWAGGTNYGYTF. The DNA for the CDR3 is TGTGCCAGTAGTACCGTTTGGGCAGGGGGTACGAACTATGGCTACACCTTC.

The CDR3 region has the DNA TGTGCCAGTAGTATTCAACAGGCTAACACCGGGGAGCTGTTTTTT. Translated, it gives CASSIQQANTGELFF. The V gene is TRBV19, the J gene TRBJ2-2; D is perhaps TRBD1 (5 bases). This CDR3 has 15 residues. V lost 3 bases and J lost 2, with 10 bases in between. Looked up from germline, CDR1 is LNHDA and CDR2 is SQIVND (reference sequence).

This rearrangement joins TRBV7-2 to TRBJ1-1; D is unclear. The germline gives CDR1 SGHTA, CDR2 FQGNSA. CDR3 length equals 13 residues. Trimming took 2 bases from V and 3 from J, leaving 7 bases between them. Here the CDR3 reads CASSLHRHTEAFF. CDR3 nucleotides: TGTGCCAGCAGCTTACACAGACACACTGAAGCTTTCTTT.

The rearrangement uses TRBV7-9 and TRBJ2-1; TRBD2 is a possible D gene (6 bases). V was trimmed by 6 bases and J by 9 bases, leaving 12 bases between them. CDR3 length equals 12 residues. Germline V gene lookup returns CDR1 SEHNR and CDR2 FQNEAQ (reference sequence). CDR3 sequence reads: CASSQTRGEQFF. CDR3 coding DNA: TGTGCCAGCAGTCAGACTAGGGGTGAGCAGTTCTTC.

The rearrangement links TRBV14 to TRBJ2-5; 7 nucleotides line up with TRBD1. This CDR3 is 15 amino acids long. V gave up 4 bases and J gave up 0 bases; unmatched junction bases: 5. Germline V CDR1 and CDR2: SGHDN, FVKESK. CDR3 in amino acids: CASSLGGWYQETQYF. The CDR3 coding sequence is TGTGCCAGCAGCCTAGGGGGCTGGTACCAAGAGACCCAGTACTTC. Combining the CDR3 with reference TRBV14 and TRBJ2-5 gives the whole variable domain EAGVTQFPSHSVIEKGQTVTLRCDPISGHDNLYWYRRVMGKEIKFLLHFVKESKQDESGMPNNRFLAERTGGTYSTLKVQPAELEDSGVYFCASSLGGWYQETQYFGPGTRLLVL.

This chain uses TRBV19 with TRBJ2-5, with D perhaps TRBD2 (6 bases). Germline V gene lookup returns CDR1 LNHDA and CDR2 SQIVND (reference sequence). Trimming took off 3 bases at V and 3 bases at J, with 14 bases between the two ends. The CDR3 spans 15 residues. The CDR3: CASSIASSAKETQYF. The CDR3 DNA sequence: TGTGCCAGTAGTATTGCGTCTAGCGCAAAAGAGACCCAGTACTTC. The full variable domain, with the rest looked up from reference TRBV19 and TRBJ2-5, is DGGITQSPKYLFRKEGQNVTLSCEQNLNHDAMYWYRQDPGQGLRLIYYSQIVNDFQKGDIAEGYSVSREKKESFPLTVTSAQKNPTAFYLCASSIASSAKETQYFGPGTRLLVL.

Judged by abundance, this clone is medium-sized. The chain uses TRBV5-1 and TRBJ1-1; D unclear. V was clipped by 3 bases and J by 0 bases, with 6 bases between them. The CDR3 is 13 amino acids. In germline, CDR1 is SGHRS, CDR2 YFSETQ. The DNA of the CDR3 is TGCGCCAGCAGCTACGGGATGAACACTGAAGCTTTCTTT. Translated: CASSYGMNTEAFF. Full variable domain (rest looked up from reference TRBV5-1 and TRBJ1-1): KAGVTQTPRYLIKTRGQQVTLSCSPISGHRSVSWYQQTPGQGLQFLFEYFSETQRNKGNFPGRFSGRQFSNSRSEMNVSTLELGDSALYLCASSYGMNTEAFFGQGTRLTVV.

This clone was recorded once. The chain carries TRBV30 and TRBJ2-7, with TRBD2 matching 10 bases. The CDR3 loop spans 15 amino acids. Germline trimming cut 4 bases from V and 6 bases from J; bases unmatched to any gene: 12. CDR1 is GTSNPN, CDR2 SVGIG, per germline (reference sequence). CDR3 sequence: CAWTDRPSGSAEQYF. CDR3 sequence (DNA): TGTGCCTGGACCGATAGGCCTAGCGGGAGTGCCGAGCAGTACTTC. The entire variable domain, with the rest obtained from reference TRBV30 and TRBJ2-7, is as follows: SQTIHQWPATLVQPVGSPLSLECTVEGTSNPNLYWYRQAAGRGLQLLFYSVGIGQISSEVPQNLSASRPQDRQFILSSKKLLLSDSGFYLCAWTDRPSGSAEQYFGPGTRLTVT.

The chain uses TRBV27 and TRBJ2-2; tentatively, D is TRBD2 (6 bases). With 10 bases removed from V and 7 bases from J, the gap between germline ends came to 13 bases. The germline CDR1 and CDR2 sequences are MNHEY and SMNVEV (reference sequence). The CDR3 consists of 12 residues. For the CDR3, the DNA is TGTGCCACCCGACTAGATGTCGGGGAGCTGTTTTTT. The encoded protein is CATRLDVGELFF.